This entry concerns a single T cell receptor beta chain. Its antigen is undetermined. Amplification used 60 V beta primers and 13 J beta primers. Some clones are missing from TCRdb's copy, which holds only in-frame ones; the method was immunoSEQ multiplex PCR. The sample contains 80,000 to 100,000 clones, more than 70% of which appear only once. Time point of the sample: after dendritic cell vaccination, including at tumor progression/relapse. The data belong to a study of glioma-infiltrating T cells after dendritic cell vaccination. General study findings and limits: Few patients contributed both blood and tumor specimens.

Germline V gives CDR1 MNHNS, CDR2 SASEGT. The J segment lost 6 bases and the V segment lost 6 bases, leaving 8 bases of the junction unmatched. This CDR3 spans 14 amino acids. The V call is TRBV6-1, the J call TRBJ1-5; 7 bases fit TRBD1. The sequenced sample was blood, obtained after dendritic cell vaccination. The origin of this receptor is a human donor with glioblastoma. CDR3 protein: CASSDAGGSQPQHF. In DNA, the CDR3 is TGTGCCAGCAGCGACGCAGGGGGATCTCAGCCCCAGCATTTT.